What follows is one T cell receptor (delta chain) and its context. Its antigen is not identified. At one end the junction does not follow the germline gene, possibly because of a read error. These data come from a study of Vδ1+ human thymocytes. CDR1 and CDR2 (germline): TSWWSYY, QGS. The CDR3 runs 18 residues. Overall study results and limits: Thymic delta-chain repertoires held 15% to 20% Vdelta2 sequences and few Vdelta3, despite high sort purity. In the thymus, TRG and TRD repertoires looked highly polyclonal with Gaussian CDR3 lengths. TRG sequences recurred across donors, whereas TRD sequences stayed essentially private.

Alphabeta T cells were depleted, then CD3+ Vdelta1+ Vdelta2- thymocytes were FACS-sorted. Purity of the sorted Vdelta1+ thymocytes ranged from 98% to 99.6%. Sequences come from RNA converted to cDNA by reverse transcription. CDR3 amplicons came from multiplex PCR with pooled V-gene forward and constant-region reverse primers. TCRdb reran clone calling via CATT on the multiplex PCR reads. The data contain tens of thousands of delta-chain clones, around a sixth of them singletons. The sequence came from a boy under two years old who had congenital heart surgery. The chain joins TRDV1 to TRDJ1, with D perhaps matching TRDD3 (6 bases). The sequencing input was Vdelta1+ gamma-delta thymocytes from the thymus. Subset meaning: FACS-sorted CD3+ TCRalphabeta- TCRVdelta1+ TCRVdelta2- thymocytes. CDR3 sequence reads: CALGERDIRLPGADKLIF. In nucleotides, the CDR3 is TGTGCCCTTGGGGAACGGGACATTCGCCTCCCTGGGGCCGATAAACTCATCTTT.